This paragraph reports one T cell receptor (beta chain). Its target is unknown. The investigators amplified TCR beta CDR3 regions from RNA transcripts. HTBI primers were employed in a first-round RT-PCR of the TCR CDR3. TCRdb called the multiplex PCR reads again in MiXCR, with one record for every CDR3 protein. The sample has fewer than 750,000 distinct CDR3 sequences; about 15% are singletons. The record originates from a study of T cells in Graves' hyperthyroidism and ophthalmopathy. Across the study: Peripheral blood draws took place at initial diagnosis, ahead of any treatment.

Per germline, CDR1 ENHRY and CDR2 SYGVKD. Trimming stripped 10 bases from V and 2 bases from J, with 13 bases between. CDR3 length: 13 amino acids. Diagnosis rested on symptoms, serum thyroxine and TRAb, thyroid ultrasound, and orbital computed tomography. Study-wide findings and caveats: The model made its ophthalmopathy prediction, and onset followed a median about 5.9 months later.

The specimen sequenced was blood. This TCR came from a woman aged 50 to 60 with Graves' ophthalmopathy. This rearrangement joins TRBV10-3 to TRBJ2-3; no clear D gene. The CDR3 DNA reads TGTGCCAGCAGCCCTTCGGACACAGATACGCAGTATTTT. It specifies CASSPSDTDTQYF.